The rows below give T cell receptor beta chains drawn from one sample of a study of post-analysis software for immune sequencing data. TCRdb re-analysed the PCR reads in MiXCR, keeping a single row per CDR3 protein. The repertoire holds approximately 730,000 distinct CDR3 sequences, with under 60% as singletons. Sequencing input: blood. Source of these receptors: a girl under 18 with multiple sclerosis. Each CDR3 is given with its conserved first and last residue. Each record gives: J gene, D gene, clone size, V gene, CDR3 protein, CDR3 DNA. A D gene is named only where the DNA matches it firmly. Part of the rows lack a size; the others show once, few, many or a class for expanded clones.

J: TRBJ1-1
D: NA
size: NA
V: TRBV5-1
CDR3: CASSSQGGNTEAFF
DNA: TGCGCCAGCAGCTCACAGGGCGGTAACACTGAAGCTTTCTTT

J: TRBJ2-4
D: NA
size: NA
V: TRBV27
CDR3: CASSFQAGAIQYF
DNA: TGTGCCAGCAGTTTCCAGGCAGGAGCTATTCAGTACTTC

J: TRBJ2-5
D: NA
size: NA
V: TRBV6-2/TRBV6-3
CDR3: CASSYSPGSETQYF
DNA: TGTGCCAGCAGTTACTCGCCGGGTTCGGAGACCCAGTACTTC

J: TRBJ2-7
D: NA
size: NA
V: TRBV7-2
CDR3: CASSMTYEGVYEQYF
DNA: TGTGCCAGCAGCATGACTTACGAAGGGGTCTACGAGCAGTACTTC

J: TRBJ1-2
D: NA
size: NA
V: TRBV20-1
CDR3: CSARALDDGYGYTF
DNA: TGCAGTGCTAGGGCGCTGGACGACGGCTATGGCTACACCTTC

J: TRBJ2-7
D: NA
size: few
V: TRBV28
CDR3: CASSPYRGENEQYF
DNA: TGTGCCAGCAGTCCTTATAGGGGGGAAAACGAGCAGTACTTC

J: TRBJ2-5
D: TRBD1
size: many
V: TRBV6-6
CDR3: CASISGGPQETQYF
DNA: TGTGCCAGCATCTCAGGGGGTCCCCAAGAGACCCAGTACTTC

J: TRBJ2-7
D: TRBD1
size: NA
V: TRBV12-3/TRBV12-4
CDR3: CASSDHGTGGYEQYF
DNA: TGTGCCAGCAGTGATCACGGGACAGGGGGATACGAGCAGTACTTC

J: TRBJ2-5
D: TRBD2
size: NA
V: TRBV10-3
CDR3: CAIAGEYQETQYF
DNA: TGTGCCATCGCGGGAGAGTACCAAGAGACCCAGTACTTC

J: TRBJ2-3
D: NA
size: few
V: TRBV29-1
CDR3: CSLRAPDTQYF
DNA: TGCAGCCTCAGGGCCCCAGATACGCAGTATTTT

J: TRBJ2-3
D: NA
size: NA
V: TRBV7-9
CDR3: CASSSEGSLTDTQYF
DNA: TGTGCCAGCAGCTCAGAGGGTAGCCTGACAGATACGCAGTATTTT

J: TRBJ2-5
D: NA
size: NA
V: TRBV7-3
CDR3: CASSSGSIETQYF
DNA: TGTGCCAGCAGCTCGGGGTCGATTGAGACCCAGTACTTC

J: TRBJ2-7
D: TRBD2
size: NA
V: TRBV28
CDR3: CASSRTSGRARYF
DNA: TGTGCCAGCAGTCGGACTAGCGGGAGGGCTCGGTACTTC

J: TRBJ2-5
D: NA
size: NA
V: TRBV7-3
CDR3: CASSPYPGHEETQYF
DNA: TGTGCCAGCAGCCCATACCCGGGACATGAAGAGACCCAGTACTTC

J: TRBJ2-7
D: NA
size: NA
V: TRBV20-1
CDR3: CSARDPRSSYEQYF
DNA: TGCAGTGCTAGAGATCCCAGGAGCTCCTACGAGCAGTACTTC

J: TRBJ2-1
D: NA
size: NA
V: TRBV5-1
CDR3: CASSLRSGHEQFF
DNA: TGCGCCAGCAGCTTGCGGTCTGGCCACGAGCAGTTCTTC

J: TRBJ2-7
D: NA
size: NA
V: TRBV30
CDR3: CAWKVEPSYEQYF
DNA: TGTGCCTGGAAGGTGGAGCCCTCCTACGAGCAGTACTTC

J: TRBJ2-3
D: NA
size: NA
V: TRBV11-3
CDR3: CASSSGQSTDTQYF
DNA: TGTGCCAGCAGCTCCGGACAAAGCACAGATACGCAGTATTTT

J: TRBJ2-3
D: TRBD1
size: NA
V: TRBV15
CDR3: CATSRGTGAYTDTQYF
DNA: TGTGCCACCAGCAGAGGGACAGGGGCCTACACAGATACGCAGTATTTT

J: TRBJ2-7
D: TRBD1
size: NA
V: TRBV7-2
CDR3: CASSKDRDRAYEQYF
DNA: TGTGCCAGCAGCAAGGACCGGGACAGGGCCTACGAGCAGTACTTC

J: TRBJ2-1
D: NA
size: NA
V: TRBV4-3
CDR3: CASNQDRGTLYNEQFF
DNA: TGCGCCAGCAACCAAGATCGGGGGACGCTCTACAATGAGCAGTTCTTC

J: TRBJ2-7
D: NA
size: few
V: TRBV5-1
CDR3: CASRPGLRVYEQYF
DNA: TGCGCCAGCAGACCCGGGCTTCGGGTCTACGAGCAGTACTTC

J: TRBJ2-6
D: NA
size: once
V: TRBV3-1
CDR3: CASSQERGPGANVLTF
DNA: TGTGCCAGCAGCCAAGAGAGGGGACCTGGGGCCAACGTCCTGACTTTC

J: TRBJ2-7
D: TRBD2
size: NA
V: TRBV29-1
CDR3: CSVDGGPGLVHYEQYF
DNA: TGCAGCGTTGATGGGGGACCGGGACTAGTGCACTACGAGCAGTACTTC

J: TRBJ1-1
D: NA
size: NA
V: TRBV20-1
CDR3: CSPTREAAFF
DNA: TGCAGTCCCACTCGGGAAGCGGCTTTCTTT

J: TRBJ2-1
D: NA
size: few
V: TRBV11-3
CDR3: CASSLGWGHEQFF
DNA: TGTGCCAGCAGCTTAGGGTGGGGTCATGAGCAGTTCTTC

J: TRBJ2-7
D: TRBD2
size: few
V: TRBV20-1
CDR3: CSASGLAGGPSSYEQYF
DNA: TGCAGTGCTAGCGGACTAGCGGGAGGTCCTAGCTCCTACGAGCAGTACTTC

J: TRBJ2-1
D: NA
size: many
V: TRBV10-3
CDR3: CAIRAASEQFF
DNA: TGTGCCATCAGAGCCGCGTCAGAGCAGTTCTTC

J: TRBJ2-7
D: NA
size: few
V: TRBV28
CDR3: CASSSIGGNYEQYF
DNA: TGTGCCAGCAGTTCCATCGGCGGCAACTACGAGCAGTACTTC

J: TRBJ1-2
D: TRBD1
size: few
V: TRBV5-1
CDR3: CASSGTGNGGYTF
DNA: TGCGCCAGCAGCGGGACAGGGAATGGTGGCTACACCTTC

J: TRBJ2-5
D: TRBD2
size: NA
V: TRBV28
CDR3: CASSSRLAGGFETQYF
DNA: TGTGCCAGCAGTTCCCGACTAGCGGGAGGTTTTGAGACCCAGTACTTC

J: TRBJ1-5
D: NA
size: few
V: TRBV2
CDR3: CASSEAGWQPQHF
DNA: TGTGCCAGCAGTGAAGCGGGGTGGCAGCCCCAGCATTTT

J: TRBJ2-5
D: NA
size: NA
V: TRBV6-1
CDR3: CASSEGRVQETQYF
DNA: TGTGCCAGCAGTGAGGGAAGGGTCCAAGAGACCCAGTACTTC

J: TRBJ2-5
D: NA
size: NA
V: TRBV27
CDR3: CASSLKDSGETQYF
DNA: TGTGCCAGCAGCCTAAAGGACAGCGGTGAGACCCAGTACTTC

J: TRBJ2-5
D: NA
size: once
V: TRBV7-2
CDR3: CASSPGPYTETQYF
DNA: TGTGCCAGCAGCCCCGGTCCCTATACGGAGACCCAGTACTTC

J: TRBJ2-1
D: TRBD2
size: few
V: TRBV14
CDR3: CASSPSGRPYNEQFF
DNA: TGTGCCAGCAGCCCTAGCGGGAGACCCTACAATGAGCAGTTCTTC

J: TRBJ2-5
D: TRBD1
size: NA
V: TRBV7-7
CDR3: CASSLVPGTAETQYF
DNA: TGTGCTAGCAGCCTAGTGCCGGGGACAGCAGAGACCCAGTACTTC

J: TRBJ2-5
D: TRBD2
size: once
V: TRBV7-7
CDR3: CASSLGRSGGETQYF
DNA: TGTGCTAGCAGCTTAGGGCGCAGCGGGGGGGAGACCCAGTACTTC

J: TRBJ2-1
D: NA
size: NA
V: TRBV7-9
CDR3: CASSLSGWRDWDEQFF
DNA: TGTGCCAGCAGCTTATCGGGGTGGCGGGATTGGGATGAGCAGTTCTTC

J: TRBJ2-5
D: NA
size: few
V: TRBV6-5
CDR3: CASRAGRLTETQYF
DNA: TGTGCCAGCCGGGCAGGGCGGTTAACAGAGACCCAGTACTTC

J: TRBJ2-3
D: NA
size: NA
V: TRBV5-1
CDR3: CASSPFGPPSDTQYF
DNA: TGCGCCAGCAGCCCTTTCGGCCCGCCGTCAGATACGCAGTATTTT

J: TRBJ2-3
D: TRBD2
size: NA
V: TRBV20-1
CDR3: CSAPHLLAGGPADTQYF
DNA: TGCAGTGCTCCTCACCTGCTAGCGGGAGGGCCGGCAGATACGCAGTATTTT

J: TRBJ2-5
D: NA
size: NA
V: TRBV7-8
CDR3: CASSSVRHETQYF
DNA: TGTGCCAGCAGCTCAGTTAGACATGAGACCCAGTACTTC